The following is a T cell receptor (beta chain) sequence with its context. Its target is unknown. An end of the junction differs from the germline gene, which may be a read error. The data were taken from a study of cytomegalovirus exposure and HLA in healthy donors. Findings and caveats of the study: In a later analysis, TCR association rates varied by HLA locus: DRB1 most, HLA-C fewest. In a later analysis, CMV-associated beta chains were mostly HLA-associated, it appeared. Within the data, a cluster of highly shared sequence variants was likely a sequencing artifact.

Germline V gene lookup returns CDR1 LNHNV and CDR2 YYDKDF (reference sequence). CDR3 length: 14 amino acids. Use of 60 Vbeta and 13 Jbeta primers characterized the PCR. The assay was immunoSEQ multiplex PCR, and TCRdb's table has in-frame clones only and misses some. The table lists about 160,000 clones, around 75% of them singletons. The receptor was derived from a female donor in good health and CMV-seronegative. The sample comprised PBMCs. This chain uses TRBV15 with TRBJ1-1, with 8 bases that match TRBD1. In DNA form, the CDR3 reads TGTGCCACCAGCTCTCGGACAGGGAACCCTGAAGCTTTCTTT. As protein: CATSSRTGNPEAFF.